Listed here are 8 T cell receptor beta chains from one sample, sequenced in a study of cytomegalovirus exposure and HLA in healthy donors. The primer mix had 60 Vbeta and 13 Jbeta primers. Libraries were prepared by immunoSEQ multiplex PCR; TCRdb keeps only in-frame clonotypes and omits some of them. The profile shows hundreds of thousands of clones, 65% to 75% of them singletons. The sequencing sample was made of PBMCs. These receptors came from a woman aged 25 to 45 in good health and CMV-seronegative.

Notes on this clone: The junction and the germline gene differ at one end; a read error may be behind it. The chain has TRBV7-3 and TRBJ2-7, with 7 positions matching TRBD1. The CDR3 runs to 12 residues. CDR1 and CDR2 from the germline V gene are SGHTA and FQGTGA. The CDR3 reads CASSLVGTELCF. The CDR3 DNA is TGTGCCAGCAGCTTAGTGGGGACAGAGTTGTGCTTC.

On this clone: The junction differs from germline at one of its ends, possibly a read error. The gene calls are TRBV11-3 and TRBJ2-7, with TRBD1 matching over 9 bases. This CDR3 comprises 18 residues. Germline V gene data show CDR1 as SGHNT and CDR2 as YENEEA. The CDR3 protein is CAGSLASLTGGKGYEQYF. The CDR3 DNA reads as TGTGCCGGCAGCTTAGCATCCCTCACAGGGGGCAAGGGCTACGAGCAGTACTTC.

The chain is built from TRBV14 and TRBJ2-1; 11 bases map to TRBD2. The V gene's germline CDR1 is SGHDN and CDR2 FVKESK. V gave up 0 bases and J gave up 10 bases; unmatched junction bases: 23. CDR3 length: 21 residues. Written as DNA, the CDR3 is TGTGCCAGCAGCCAAGAATCCGCTAGCGGGGGGCCCCGCCGTGGGGGGAGGGAGCAGTTCTTC. Residues: CASSQESASGGPRRGGREQFF.

The chain combines TRBV5-1 with TRBJ1-2; D remains unclear. Germline CDR1 is SGHRS and CDR2 is YFSETQ. V dropped 0 bases and J dropped 4 bases, with 7 bases sitting between them. The CDR3 consists of 13 residues. CDR3 residues: CASSLGEAYGYTF. CDR3 nucleotides: TGCGCCAGCAGCTTGGGAGAGGCCTATGGCTACACCTTC.

This clone was observed a few times. The chain recombines TRBV5-4 with TRBJ1-1, with D perhaps matching TRBD1 (6 bases). The CDR3 loop spans 15 amino acids. Germline CDR1 is SGHNT and CDR2 is YYREEE (reference sequence). V lost 4 bases and J 0 bases, leaving 13 bases between the germline ends. The CDR3 loop is CASSLMTGMNTEAFF. The CDR3 bases are TGTGCCAGCAGCCTCATGACAGGAATGAACACTGAAGCTTTCTTT.

A note on this clone: Other DNA sequences in this sample translate to the same CDR3. This CDR3 reads CASSISRGSNQPQHF. Here the CDR3 DNA reads TGTGCCAGTAGTATCTCGCGGGGGAGCAATCAGCCCCAGCATTTT. The rearrangement links TRBV19 to TRBJ1-5; D perhaps matches TRBD1 (5 bases). Germline V gives CDR1 LNHDA, CDR2 SQIVND (reference sequence). The germline V and J ends were trimmed by 3 bases and 1 base, with 10 bases remaining between them. The length of the CDR3 is 15 residues.

Only one count was recorded for this clone. This chain links TRBV6-5 with TRBJ1-5, with TRBD1 matching 9 bases. Trimming removed 6 bases from V and 4 bases from J; junction bases left unmatched: 4. The germline V gene has CDR1 MNHEY and CDR2 SVGAGI. The CDR3 sequence is 14 residues long. The CDR3 DNA reads as TGTGCCAGCAGAGGGACAGGGAATAATCAGCCCCAGCATTTT. This sequence encodes CASRGTGNNQPQHF.

The chain links TRBV7-3 to TRBJ2-1, with 9 bases matching TRBD2. The CDR3 has 15 amino acids. Germline V gene lookup returns CDR1 SGHTA and CDR2 FQGTGA. The J segment lost 7 bases and the V segment lost 5 bases, leaving 9 bases of the junction unmatched. In DNA form, the CDR3 reads TGTGCCAGCAGCCCGCCCGGCCTAGCGGGGAATGAGCAGTTCTTC. Its protein product is CASSPPGLAGNEQFF.